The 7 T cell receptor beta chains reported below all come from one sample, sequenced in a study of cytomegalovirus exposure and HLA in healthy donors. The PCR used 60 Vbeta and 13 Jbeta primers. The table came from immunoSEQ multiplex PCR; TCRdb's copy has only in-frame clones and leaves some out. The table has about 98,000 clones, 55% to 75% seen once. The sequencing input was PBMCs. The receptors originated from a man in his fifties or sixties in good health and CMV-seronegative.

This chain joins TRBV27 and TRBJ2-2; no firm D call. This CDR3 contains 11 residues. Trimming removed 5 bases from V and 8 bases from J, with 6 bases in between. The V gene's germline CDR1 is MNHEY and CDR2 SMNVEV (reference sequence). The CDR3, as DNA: TGTGCCAGCAGTCTGAGAGGGGAGCTGTTTTTT. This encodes CASSLRGELFF.

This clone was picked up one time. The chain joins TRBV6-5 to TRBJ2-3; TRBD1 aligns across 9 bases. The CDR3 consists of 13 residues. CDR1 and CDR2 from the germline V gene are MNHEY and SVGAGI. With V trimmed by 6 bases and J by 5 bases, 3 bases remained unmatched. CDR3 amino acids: CASRQGALDTQYF. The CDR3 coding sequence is TGTGCCAGCAGACAGGGGGCCCTAGATACGCAGTATTTT.

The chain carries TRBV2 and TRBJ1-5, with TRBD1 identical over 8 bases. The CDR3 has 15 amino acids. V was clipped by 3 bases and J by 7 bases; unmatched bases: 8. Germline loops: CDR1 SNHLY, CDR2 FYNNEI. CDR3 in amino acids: CASSDRGRMKQPQHF. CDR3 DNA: TGTGCCAGCAGTGACAGGGGGCGAATGAAGCAGCCCCAGCATTTT.

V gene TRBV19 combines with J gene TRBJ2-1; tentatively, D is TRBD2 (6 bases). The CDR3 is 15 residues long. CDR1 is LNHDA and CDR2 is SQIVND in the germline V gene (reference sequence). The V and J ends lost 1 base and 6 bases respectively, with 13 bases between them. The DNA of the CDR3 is TGTGCCAGTAGTATAGGGGGACTTGGTAGCAATGAGCAGTTCTTC. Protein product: CASSIGGLGSNEQFF.

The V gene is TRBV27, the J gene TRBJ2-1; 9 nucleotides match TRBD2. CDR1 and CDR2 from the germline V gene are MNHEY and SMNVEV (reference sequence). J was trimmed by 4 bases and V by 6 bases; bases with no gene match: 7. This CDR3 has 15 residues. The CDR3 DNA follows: TGTGCCAGCAGGGGGGCGGGAGGGCCTTACAATGAGCAGTTCTTC. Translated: CASRGAGGPYNEQFF.

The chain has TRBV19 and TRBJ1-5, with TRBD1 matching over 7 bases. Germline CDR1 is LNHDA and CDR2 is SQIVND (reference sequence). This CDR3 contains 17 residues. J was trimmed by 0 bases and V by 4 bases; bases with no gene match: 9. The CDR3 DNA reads TGTGCCAGTAGTACGGCAGGGGGTCCCTATAGCAATCAGCCCCAGCATTTT. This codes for CASSTAGGPYSNQPQHF.

The CDR3 bases are TGCGCCAGCAGCCCCCAAGGACATTCGAACACTGAAGCTTTCTTT. As protein: CASSPQGHSNTEAFF. The chain uses TRBV5-1 and TRBJ1-1, with a possible D match to TRBD1 (5 bases). Germline-derived CDR1 and CDR2 are SGHRS and YFSETQ. This CDR3 has 15 amino acids. With 4 bases removed from V and 1 base from J, the gap between germline ends came to 14 bases.